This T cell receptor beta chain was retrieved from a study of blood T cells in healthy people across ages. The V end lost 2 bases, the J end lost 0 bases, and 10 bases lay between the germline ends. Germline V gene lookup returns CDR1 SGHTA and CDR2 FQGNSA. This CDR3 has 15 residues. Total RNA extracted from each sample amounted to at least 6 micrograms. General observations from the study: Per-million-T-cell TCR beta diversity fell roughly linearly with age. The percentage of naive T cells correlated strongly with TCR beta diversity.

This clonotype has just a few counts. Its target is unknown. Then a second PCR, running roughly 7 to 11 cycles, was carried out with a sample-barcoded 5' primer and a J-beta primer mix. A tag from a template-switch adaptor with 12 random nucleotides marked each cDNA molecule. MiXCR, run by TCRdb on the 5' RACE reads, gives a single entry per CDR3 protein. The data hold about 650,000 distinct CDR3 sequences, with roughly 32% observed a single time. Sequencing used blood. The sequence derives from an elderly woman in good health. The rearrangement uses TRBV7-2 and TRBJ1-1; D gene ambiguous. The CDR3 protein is CASSLYERMNTEAFF. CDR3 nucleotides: TGTGCCAGCAGCTTATATGAGAGAATGAACACTGAAGCTTTCTTT.